This T cell receptor (beta chain) was obtained from a study of blood T cell repertoires in COVID-19. This CDR3 contains 14 residues. CDR1 is KGHSH, CDR2 LQKENI, per germline. Trimming pared 6 bases from V and 6 bases from J, leaving 14 bases between. In the authors' methods: Reference gene primer amplification gave estimated nucleated cell counts. The assay was immunoSEQ multiplex PCR, and TCRdb's table has in-frame clones only and misses some. V and J calls and clone size are those listed in that table; D and trimming were worked out from the DNA. The table lists some 97,000 clones, around nine tenths of them singletons.

Sequencing was performed on peripheral blood. The V gene is TRBV18, the J gene TRBJ1-4; no clear D gene. This TCR derives from a man aged 65-85 years with acute or convalescent COVID-19. This chain's CDR3 is CASSAFDTDEKLFF. The CDR3, as DNA: TGTGCCAGCTCCGCCTTCGACACCGATGAAAAACTGTTTTTT.